The next 6 T cell receptor beta chains were all read from a single sample in a study of blood T cell repertoires in COVID-19. Only in-frame clones appear in the TCRdb table, and some are missing; sequencing was by immunoSEQ multiplex PCR. This sample yields 50,000 to 70,000 clones, of which about 80% are seen a single time; roughly a tenth belongs to the top ten. Sequencing was done on a sample of peripheral blood. The receptors stem from a man at least 80 years old with COVID-19, enrolled during active disease.

The chain recombines TRBV5-1 with TRBJ2-5, with 7 bases aligning to TRBD2. This CDR3 contains 13 residues. J gave up 4 bases and V 4 bases, and 4 bases lay outside the gene matches. Per the germline V gene, CDR1 is SGHRS and CDR2 is YFSETQ. The CDR3 nucleotides are TGCGCCAGCAGCGGGGAGGGACGAGAGACCCAGTACTTC. As protein: CASSGEGRETQYF. Looking up the rest from reference TRBV5-1 and TRBJ2-5 gives the full variable domain: KAGVTQTPRYLIKTRGQQVTLSCSPISGHRSVSWYQQTPGQGLQFLFEYFSETQRNKGNFPGRFSGRQFSNSRSEMNVSTLELGDSALYLCASSGEGRETQYFGPGTRLLVL.

The chain joins TRBV4-1 to TRBJ1-5, with TRBD1 identical over 8 bases. Germline loops: CDR1 MGHRA, CDR2 YSYEKL. The CDR3 totals 16 residues. The ends lost 1 base at V and 3 bases at J; junction bases unmatched: 5. CDR3 nucleotides: TGCGCCAGCAGCCAAGGGGGACAGGCCGTCAATCAGCCCCAGCATTTT. As protein: CASSQGGQAVNQPQHF.

The chain recombines TRBV10-3 with TRBJ2-7; TRBD1 matches at 8 bases. The CDR3 length is 13 residues. V was clipped by 8 bases and J by 6 bases; unmatched bases: 9. Germline assignment: CDR1 ENHRY and CDR2 SYGVKD. The CDR3 sequence is CAIGPGQGPEQYF. In DNA form, the CDR3 reads TGTGCCATCGGACCAGGACAGGGCCCCGAGCAGTACTTC.

To note about this clone: The sample carries other DNA sequences with the same CDR3. The chain carries TRBV30 and TRBJ1-2; TRBD1 might be the D (6 bases). This CDR3 has 13 amino acids. CDR1 is GTSNPN and CDR2 is SVGIG in the germline V gene (reference sequence). V lost 7 bases and J lost 7, with 19 bases in between. CDR3 in DNA: TGTGCCTCCCAGGACAGCTCGAACGGTGGCTACACCTTC. Amino acid sequence: CASQDSSNGGYTF. Filled out from reference TRBV30 and TRBJ1-2, the complete variable domain reads SQTIHQWPATLVQPVGSPLSLECTVEGTSNPNLYWYRQAAGRGLQLLFYSVGIGQISSEVPQNLSASRPQDRQFILSSKKLLLSDSGFYLCASQDSSNGGYTFGSGTRLTVV.

This clone came up once. The rearrangement links TRBV5-4 to TRBJ2-7, with 9 positions matching TRBD1. The trim removed 2 bases at V and 2 bases at J, leaving 5 bases unmatched. Germline V CDR1 and CDR2: SGHNT, YYREEE (reference sequence). The CDR3 loop spans 15 amino acids. CDR3 in amino acids: CASSFGTGIAYEQYV. Written as DNA, the CDR3 is TGTGCCAGCAGCTTCGGGACAGGGATAGCCTACGAGCAGTACGTC.

V and J are TRBV2 and TRBJ2-5; D is perhaps TRBD2 (5 bases). This CDR3 has 14 amino acids. Germline values: CDR1 SNHLY, CDR2 FYNNEI. V lost 3 bases to trimming and J lost 3 bases, with 11 bases between them. The CDR3 region is CASSDFGSEETQYF. In DNA form, the CDR3 reads TGTGCCAGCAGTGATTTTGGGAGCGAAGAGACCCAGTACTTC.